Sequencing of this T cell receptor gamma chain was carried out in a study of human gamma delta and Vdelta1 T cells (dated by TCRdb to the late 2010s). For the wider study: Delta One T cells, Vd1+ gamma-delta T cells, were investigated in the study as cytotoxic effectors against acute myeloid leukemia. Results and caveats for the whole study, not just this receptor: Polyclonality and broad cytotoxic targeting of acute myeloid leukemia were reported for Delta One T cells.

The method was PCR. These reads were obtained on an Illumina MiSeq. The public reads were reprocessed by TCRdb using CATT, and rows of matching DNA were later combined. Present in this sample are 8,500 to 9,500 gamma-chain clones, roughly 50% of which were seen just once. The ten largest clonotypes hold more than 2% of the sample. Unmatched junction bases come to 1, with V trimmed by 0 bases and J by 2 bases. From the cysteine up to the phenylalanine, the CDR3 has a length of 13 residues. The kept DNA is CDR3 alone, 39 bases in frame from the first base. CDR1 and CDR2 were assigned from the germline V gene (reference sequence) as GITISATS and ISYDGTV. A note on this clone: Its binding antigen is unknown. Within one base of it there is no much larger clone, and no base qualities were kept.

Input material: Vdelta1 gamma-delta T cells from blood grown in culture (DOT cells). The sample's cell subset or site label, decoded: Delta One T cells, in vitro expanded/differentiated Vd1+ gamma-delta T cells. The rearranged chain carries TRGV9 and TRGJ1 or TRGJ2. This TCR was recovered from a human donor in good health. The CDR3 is CALWEVDYYKKLF. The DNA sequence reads TGTGCCTTGTGGGAGGTGGATTATTATAAGAAACTCTTT.